This paragraph covers one TCR beta chain sequence. Antigen unknown. The source of the sample is a study of cytomegalovirus exposure and HLA in healthy donors. At the level of the study: There were roughly 110 million unique TCR beta sequences, drawn from around 180 million T cells, in an earlier analysis.

PCR primers comprised 60 Vbeta and 13 Jbeta primers. Clones were sequenced by immunoSEQ multiplex PCR, and TCRdb holds only the in-frame ones, with some missing. The table includes about 150,000 clones, roughly 83% detected once. General observations from the study: With later analysis, a missense DCLRE1C variant became linked to TCR beta V- and J-gene trimming. TCR beta V segments were, for the most part, productive about 87% or about 30% of the time in an earlier analysis. Likely technical artifact: a cluster of highly shared sequence variants.

The CDR3 covers 12 residues. Deletions cut 6 bases from V and 5 bases from J, with 8 bases between. The V gene's germline CDR1 is MNHNY and CDR2 SVGAGI (reference sequence). The gene calls are TRBV6-6 and TRBJ2-4, with D perhaps TRBD1 (5 bases). The sample was PBMCs. This clonotype originated in a boy aged 2 to 9 in good health and CMV-seronegative. Here the CDR3 reads CASSTTENIQYF. CDR3 sequence (DNA): TGTGCCAGCAGCACGACAGAAAACATTCAGTACTTC.